This passage covers 26 T cell receptor beta chains from one sample sequenced in a study of cytomegalovirus exposure and HLA in healthy donors. This table comes from immunoSEQ multiplex PCR, and its TCRdb copy is limited to in-frame clones, with some not included. The sample has roughly 120,000 clones, 88% seen once. What was sequenced was PBMCs. Source of these receptors: a man aged 18 to 35 in good health and CMV-seronegative.

This clone was seen only once. The chain uses TRBV6-5 and TRBJ1-1; 8 positions match TRBD1. Germline CDR1 reads MNHEY; CDR2 reads SVGAGI. This CDR3 spans 11 amino acids. Losses at the gene ends were 6 bases for V and 8 bases for J; bases not matched to a gene: 2. CDR3 coding DNA: TGTGCCAGCAGCCGGACAGGGGAAGCTTTCTTT. Its translation is CASSRTGEAFF.

The CDR3: CASSPSSSGGYEQFF. CDR3 nucleotides: TGTGCCAGCTCACCATCCTCGTCGGGAGGTTATGAGCAGTTCTTC. The V gene is TRBV18, the J gene TRBJ2-1; 7 nucleotides line up with TRBD2. The CDR3 runs to 15 residues. V dropped 2 bases and J dropped 8; count of bases not matched to a gene: 9. Germline CDR1 is KGHSH and CDR2 is LQKENI.

This clone was seen a handful of times. The chain recombines TRBV14 with TRBJ1-4; D remains unclear. Between the trimmed V and J ends, which lost 1 base and 8 bases, there was a span of 14 bases. CDR3 size: 15 residues. The V gene's germline CDR1 is SGHDN and CDR2 FVKESK. CDR3 sequence reads: CASSQAGINWEKLFF. CDR3 in DNA: TGTGCCAGCAGCCAAGCGGGAATTAATTGGGAAAAACTGTTTTTT.

This clone was recorded once. The CDR3 here is CASSLNSYGTGELFF. The CDR3 DNA sequence: TGCGCCAGCAGCTTGAACAGTTATGGGACCGGGGAGCTGTTTTTT. The chain has TRBV5-1 and TRBJ2-2; D remains unclear. Germline V CDR1 and CDR2: SGHRS, YFSETQ. V lost 1 base, J lost 5 bases, and 12 bases lay in between. CDR3 size: 15 residues.

The chain uses TRBV7-2 and TRBJ2-2; TRBD2 matches at 7 bases. This CDR3 region has 16 residues. Germline-derived CDR1 and CDR2 are SGHTA and FQGNSA. V was clipped by 3 bases and J by 1 base; unmatched bases: 5. CDR3 in amino acids: CASSLWVAGNTGELFF. The CDR3 coding sequence is TGTGCCAGCAGCTTGTGGGTAGCGGGGAACACCGGGGAGCTGTTTTTT.

This clone came up once. The chain combines TRBV7-9 with TRBJ2-7; 7 positions agree with TRBD2. The trim removed 5 bases at V and 1 base at J, leaving 5 bases unmatched. Germline-derived CDR1 and CDR2 are SEHNR and FQNEAQ (reference sequence). The CDR3 has 14 residues. This chain's CDR3 is CASSTSALSYEQYF. DNA for the CDR3: TGTGCCAGCAGCACTAGCGCCCTTTCCTACGAGCAGTACTTC.

The rearrangement links TRBV6-5 to TRBJ2-2, with D perhaps TRBD1 (6 bases). CDR1 and CDR2 (germline): MNHEY, SVGAGI. V lost 6 bases to trimming and J lost 4 bases, with 12 bases between them. CDR3 length equals 14 residues. Here the CDR3 reads CASRTPRGTGELFF. In nucleotides, the CDR3 is TGTGCCAGCAGAACCCCCAGGGGCACCGGGGAGCTGTTTTTT.

The V call is TRBV20-1, the J call TRBJ2-1; no reliable D call. The germline V gene has CDR1 DFQATT and CDR2 SNEGSKA (reference sequence). This CDR3 has 11 residues. V was pared by 0 bases and J by 12 bases, with 9 bases between. CDR3 protein: CSARDRAPQFF. Written as DNA, the CDR3 is TGCAGTGCTAGAGATCGCGCCCCGCAGTTCTTC.

This chain links TRBV29-1 with TRBJ2-3; a possible D gene is TRBD1 (5 bases). Between the trimmed V and J ends, which lost 6 bases and 2 bases, there was a span of 15 bases. The CDR3 sequence is 14 residues long. Looked up from germline, CDR1 is SQVTM and CDR2 is ANQGSEA. CDR3: CSVTLGQFTDTQYF. The CDR3 region has the DNA TGCAGCGTCACACTCGGACAATTCACAGATACGCAGTATTTT.

The chain joins TRBV6-1 to TRBJ2-1; D gene unclear. CDR1 is MNHNS and CDR2 is SASEGT in the germline V gene. The CDR3 has 10 amino acids. Trimming removed 8 bases at V and 8 bases at J, with 7 bases between. The CDR3 DNA is TGTGCCAGCGCACGCGATGAGCAGTTCTTC. Translation gives CASARDEQFF.

The chain employs TRBV9 and TRBJ2-1; D gene unclear. The CDR3 is 15 residues long. Trimming stripped 4 bases from V and 8 bases from J, with 19 bases between. CDR1 and CDR2 from the germline V gene are SGDLS and YYNGEE. The CDR3 nucleotides read TGTGCCAGCAGCAGCGTAGAAGGAGTTGACGATGAGCAGTTCTTC. It translates to CASSSVEGVDDEQFF.

The chain employs TRBV9 and TRBJ1-5, with D uncertain. CDR1 and CDR2 (germline): SGDLS, YYNGEE. The V end was cut by 3 bases, the J end by 7 bases, with 11 bases between. This CDR3 spans 13 amino acids. The CDR3 DNA is TGTGCCAGCAGCGGAGAATTAGAACAGCCCCAGCATTTT. Translating it yields CASSGELEQPQHF. The full variable domain, with the rest looked up from reference TRBV9 and TRBJ1-5, is DSGVTQTPKHLITATGQRVTLRCSPRSGDLSVYWYQQSLDQGLQFLIQYYNGEERAKGNILERFSAQQFPDLHSELNLSSLELGDSALYFCASSGELEQPQHFGDGTRLSIL.

This clone was detected once. J is TRBJ2-7 and V is TRBV19; TRBD2 matches at 9 bases. Trimming at V came to 4 bases and at J to 1 base, leaving 2 bases not matched to a gene. The germline CDR1 and CDR2 sequences are LNHDA and SQIVND (reference sequence). The CDR3 runs to 14 residues. CDR3 nucleotides: TGTGCCAGTAGTAGGACTAGCGTTTCCTACGAGCAGTACTTC. Its translation is CASSRTSVSYEQYF.

The CDR3 region is CASKPGGAETQYF. The CDR3, as DNA: TGTGCCAGCAAGCCAGGGGGCGCGGAGACCCAGTACTTC. The rearrangement links TRBV6-1 to TRBJ2-5, with TRBD1 matching over 8 bases. After removal of 7 bases from V and 5 bases from J, the junction contained 6 bases not matched to a gene. Germline CDR1 reads MNHNS; CDR2 reads SASEGT. The CDR3 is made up of 13 amino acids.

The CDR3 loop is CASSLAEVEGGEKLFF. In DNA form, the CDR3 reads TGCGCCAGCAGCTTGGCCGAGGTTGAGGGAGGTGAAAAACTGTTTTTT. This chain links TRBV5-1 with TRBJ1-4; no firm D call. Germline V lookup: CDR1 SGHRS, CDR2 YFSETQ. The CDR3 extends over 16 amino acids. The ends were cut back, 0 bases at V and 7 bases at J, with 16 bases in the middle.

This clone turned up a few times. The chain has TRBV11-2 and TRBJ1-2; a weak D match, TRBD1 (5 bases). Trimming cost V 1 base and J 4 bases, with 13 bases left between them. This CDR3 is built from 15 residues. The germline CDR1 and CDR2 sequences are SGHAT and FQNNGV. The DNA for the CDR3 is TGTGCCAGCAGCTTAGGGAGGGGCGGACTCTATGGCTACACCTTC. Translation gives CASSLGRGGLYGYTF.

The genes are TRBV4-1 and TRBJ1-2, with 10 nucleotides matching TRBD1. The CDR3 has 14 residues. Germline lookup yields CDR1 MGHRA and CDR2 YSYEKL. Losses at the gene ends were 5 bases for V and 3 bases for J; bases not matched to a gene: 3. The CDR3 protein is CASSLGTGDYGYTF. The CDR3 DNA follows: TGCGCCAGCAGCTTAGGGACAGGGGACTATGGCTACACCTTC.

The V and J genes are TRBV7-2 and TRBJ2-5; D is unresolved. V gave up 1 base and J gave up 7 bases, with 10 bases separating them. The CDR3 is 13 residues long. Germline V CDR1 and CDR2: SGHTA, FQGNSA. CDR3 region: CASSLDKLRTQYF. The CDR3 bases are TGTGCCAGCAGCTTAGACAAATTAAGGACCCAGTACTTC.

Note on this clone: Because the CDR3's place on the DNA is in doubt, the DNA is left out and the CDR3 is given as listed by TCRdb. This chain links TRBV6-1 with TRBJ2-7; the table gives TRBD1 as D, unverified against the DNA. Germline assignment: CDR1 MNHNS and CDR2 SASEGT. From its first to its last residue, the CDR3 has 15 amino acids. CDR3 sequence: CASILGTASYYEQYF.

This clone is a singleton in its sample. The rearrangement links TRBV19 to TRBJ2-7; D gene unclear. The V end was cut by 5 bases, the J end by 0 bases, with 14 bases between. CDR1 and CDR2 (germline): LNHDA, SQIVND (reference sequence). The CDR3 loop spans 15 amino acids. The CDR3 protein is CASSDDPWSSYEQYF. The CDR3 DNA reads TGTGCCAGTAGTGACGACCCCTGGAGCTCCTACGAGCAGTACTTC. The full variable domain, completed using reference TRBV19 and TRBJ2-7, is DGGITQSPKYLFRKEGQNVTLSCEQNLNHDAMYWYRQDPGQGLRLIYYSQIVNDFQKGDIAEGYSVSREKKESFPLTVTSAQKNPTAFYLCASSDDPWSSYEQYFGPGTRLTVT.

The chain joins TRBV6-6 to TRBJ2-7; D gene unclear. Trimming shortened V by 5 bases and J by 12 bases, and 20 bases separated the two germline ends. CDR3 length: 13 residues. Germline-derived CDR1 and CDR2 are MNHNY and SVGAGI (reference sequence). CDR3 loop: CASSAWVSNYLYF. The CDR3 DNA is TGTGCCAGCAGTGCATGGGTTTCAAACTATCTGTACTTC.

The chain links TRBV5-1 to TRBJ1-1; possible D gene TRBD1, 5 bases. V lost 0 bases, J lost 3 bases, and 9 bases lay in between. Per the germline V gene, CDR1 is SGHRS and CDR2 is YFSETQ. CDR3 length equals 14 residues. DNA of the CDR3: TGCGCCAGCAGCTTGGTCCCGGGGGACACTGAAGCTTTCTTT. Its protein product is CASSLVPGDTEAFF.

The rearrangement joins TRBV6-6 to TRBJ1-2; no clear D. The CDR3 runs 15 residues. V gave up 7 bases and J gave up 2 bases, with 17 bases separating them. Per the germline V gene, CDR1 is MNHNY and CDR2 is SVGAGI (reference sequence). DNA for the CDR3: TGTGCCAGCACCTACGGGCGGGCGGGGAACTATGGCTACACCTTC. Protein product: CASTYGRAGNYGYTF.

The rearrangement uses TRBV7-6 and TRBJ1-1; D may be TRBD1 (6 bases). V was cut by 1 base and J by 5 bases, with 11 bases left in between. CDR1 and CDR2 from the germline V gene are SGHVS and FNYEAQ. This CDR3 comprises 14 residues. CDR3 in amino acids: CASSLVAGTTEAFF. CDR3 DNA sequence: TGTGCCAGCAGCTTAGTTGCAGGGACAACTGAAGCTTTCTTT.

This chain joins TRBV28 and TRBJ1-1; no clear D gene. CDR3 length: 15 amino acids. V lost 3 bases and J lost 0, with 11 bases in between. Germline CDR1 MDHEN, CDR2 SYDVKM. The CDR3 sequence: CASSLERGMNTEAFF. CDR3 nucleotide sequence: TGTGCCAGCAGTTTGGAGCGGGGAATGAACACTGAAGCTTTCTTT. The complete variable domain, with remaining parts taken from reference TRBV28 and TRBJ1-1, reads DVKVTQSSRYLVKRTGEKVFLECVQDMDHENMFWYRQDPGLGLRLIYFSYDVKMKEKGDIPEGYSVSREKKERFSLILESASTNQTSMYLCASSLERGMNTEAFFGQGTRLTVV.

The V and J genes are TRBV30 and TRBJ2-3; D ambiguous. The CDR3 runs to 15 residues. Germline V gene lookup returns CDR1 GTSNPN and CDR2 SVGIG (reference sequence). Trimming shortened V by 1 base and J by 1 base, and 12 bases separated the two germline ends. The CDR3 nucleotides read TGTGCCTGGAGTGGTCTATCCGCCGGCACAGATACGCAGTATTTT. Protein: CAWSGLSAGTDTQYF. Variable domain in full (rest from reference TRBV30 and TRBJ2-3): SQTIHQWPATLVQPVGSPLSLECTVEGTSNPNLYWYRQAAGRGLQLLFYSVGIGQISSEVPQNLSASRPQDRQFILSSKKLLLSDSGFYLCAWSGLSAGTDTQYFGPGTRLTVL.